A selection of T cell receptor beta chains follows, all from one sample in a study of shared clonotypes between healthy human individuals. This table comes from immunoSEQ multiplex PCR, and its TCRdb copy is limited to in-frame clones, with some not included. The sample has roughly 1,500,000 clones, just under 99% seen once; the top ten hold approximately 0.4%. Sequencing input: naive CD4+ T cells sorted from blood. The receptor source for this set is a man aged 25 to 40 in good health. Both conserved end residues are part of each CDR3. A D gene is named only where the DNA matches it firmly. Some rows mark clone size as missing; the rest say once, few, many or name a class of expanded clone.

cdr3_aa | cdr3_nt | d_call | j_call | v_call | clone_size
CDAQSRANVLTF | TGCGACGCACAAAGTCGGGCCAACGTCCTGACTTTC | - | TRBJ2-6 | TRBV10-1 | -
CASSPLPGGTEAFF | TGTGCCAGCTCACCACTGCCAGGGGGCACTGAAGCTTTCTTT | TRBD1 | TRBJ1-1 | TRBV18 | -
CASGRENLARAFF | TGTGCCAGCGGGAGAGAGAACCTCGCCCGAGCTTTCTTT | - | TRBJ1-1 | TRBV18 | once
CATSREGALYYEQYF | TGTGCCACCAGCAGAGAGGGTGCCCTGTACTACGAGCAGTACTTC | - | TRBJ2-7 | TRBV15 | -
CASSPTRITYNEQFF | TGTGCCAGCAGCCCCACTAGAATCACCTACAATGAGCAGTTCTTC | - | TRBJ2-1 | TRBV7-9 | -
CASSLAARETQYF | TGTGCCAGCAGCCTGGCAGCACGGGAGACCCAGTACTTC | - | TRBJ2-5 | TRBV5-5 | -
CASSQAVSGVNEQFF | TGCGCCAGCAGCCAAGCAGTCTCAGGGGTCAATGAGCAGTTCTTC | - | TRBJ2-1 | TRBV4-1 | -
CASSEGSGGPYEQYF | TGCGCCAGCAGTGAGGGGTCAGGGGGTCCCTACGAGCAGTACTTC | TRBD1 | TRBJ2-7 | TRBV10-1 | -
CASSVGGDSTHEQYF | TGTGCCAGCAGCGTAGGTGGGGACAGTACTCACGAGCAGTACTTC | TRBD1 | TRBJ2-7 | TRBV9 | -
CASSDPLYEQYF | TGTGCCAGCAGTGATCCCCTCTACGAGCAGTACTTC | - | TRBJ2-7 | TRBV2 | -
CASSFDRSGTGELFF | TGTGCCAGCAGCTTTGACAGGTCGGGCACCGGGGAGCTGTTTTTT | - | TRBJ2-2 | TRBV5-4 | -
CASRAGGLDEQFF | TGCGCCAGCCGAGCGGGAGGGTTGGATGAGCAGTTCTTC | TRBD2 | TRBJ2-1 | TRBV10-1 | -
CASSRGGETQYF | TGTGCCAGCAGTCGAGGGGGAGAGACCCAGTACTTC | - | TRBJ2-5 | TRBV28 | -
CASRHRRGITYEQYF | TGTGCCAGCCGACATAGAAGAGGAATAACCTACGAGCAGTACTTC | - | TRBJ2-7 | TRBV28 | -
CASTERNEAFF | TGTGCCAGCACAGAAAGGAACGAAGCTTTCTTT | - | TRBJ1-1 | TRBV11-2 | -
CAIRAVAPLAIQYF | TGTGCCATCAGGGCCGTGGCCCCCCTTGCGATTCAGTACTTC | - | TRBJ2-4 | TRBV10-3 | -
CASSQERGQGSHYEQYF | TGTGCCAGCAGCCAAGAACGGGGACAGGGGTCCCACTACGAGCAGTACTTC | TRBD1 | TRBJ2-7 | TRBV4-2 | -
CASSVSGSRFHEQYF | TGCGCCAGCAGCGTTAGCGGGAGTAGGTTCCACGAGCAGTACTTC | TRBD2 | TRBJ2-7 | TRBV4-1 | -
CASSPGRASSYNEQFF | TGCGCCAGCAGTCCTGGACGCGCTAGCTCCTACAATGAGCAGTTCTTC | - | TRBJ2-1 | TRBV5-1 | once
CASSLGQGGTYEQYF | TGTGCCAGCAGCTTAGGACAGGGGGGGACCTACGAGCAGTACTTC | TRBD1 | TRBJ2-7 | TRBV11-2 | -
CASSIDGTVGNTIYF | TGTGCCAGTAGTATAGACGGGACAGTCGGAAACACCATATATTTT | TRBD1 | TRBJ1-3 | TRBV19 | -
CSVEDRAETSSYNEQFF | TGCAGCGTTGAAGATCGGGCAGAGACTAGCTCCTACAATGAGCAGTTCTTC | - | TRBJ2-1 | TRBV29-1 | -
CASSRNNYEGQYF | TGTGCCAGCTCACGAAACAATTACGAAGGGCAGTACTTC | - | TRBJ2-7 | TRBV18 | -
CASSLLTGGEAEAFF | TGTGCCAGCAGTTTGTTAACAGGGGGCGAGGCTGAAGCTTTCTTT | TRBD1 | TRBJ1-1 | TRBV28 | -
CASSLGTGGDLGEQYF | TGTGCCAGCTCTCTCGGGACGGGAGGTGACCTGGGCGAGCAGTACTTC | TRBD2 | TRBJ2-7 | TRBV18 | -
CASSSPYNEQFF | TGTGCCAGCAGTTCACCATACAATGAGCAGTTCTTC | - | TRBJ2-1 | TRBV9 | -
CASSETTGRGNTGELFF | TGTGCCAGCAGTGAAACAACCGGGCGGGGTAACACCGGGGAGCTGTTTTTT | - | TRBJ2-2 | TRBV2 | -
CASSYSRGADTQYF | TGTGCCAGCAGTTACTCCCGAGGGGCAGATACGCAGTATTTT | - | TRBJ2-3 | TRBV6-5 | -
CASSPRDRAPYEQYF | TGCGCCAGCAGCCCCCGGGACAGGGCCCCCTACGAGCAGTACTTC | TRBD1 | TRBJ2-7 | TRBV5-1 | -
CASSLAGGEDYGYTF | TGTGCCAGCAGCTTGGCAGGGGGTGAGGACTATGGCTACACCTTC | TRBD1 | TRBJ1-2 | TRBV5-4 | -
CASTGQGITNEKLFF | TGTGCCAGCACGGGACAGGGTATAACTAATGAAAAACTGTTTTTT | TRBD1 | TRBJ1-4 | TRBV2 | once
CASSQQGAGEKLFF | TGTGCCAGCAGCCAACAGGGGGCGGGTGAAAAACTGTTTTTT | TRBD1 | TRBJ1-4 | TRBV7-2 | -
CATSRDRASIYGYTF | TGTGCCACCAGCAGAGATCGGGCGTCTATCTATGGCTACACCTTC | - | TRBJ1-2 | TRBV15 | -
CASSRRISGVDEQFF | TGTGCCAGCAGCCGAAGAATATCCGGGGTGGATGAGCAGTTCTTC | - | TRBJ2-1 | TRBV7-7 | -
CASSYGTGDEPQHF | TGCGCCAGCAGCTACGGGACAGGTGACGAGCCCCAGCATTTT | TRBD1 | TRBJ1-5 | TRBV5-1 | -
CASSSTGSGANVLTF | TGTGCCAGCAGTTCTACAGGTTCTGGGGCCAACGTCCTGACTTTC | - | TRBJ2-6 | TRBV6-5 | -
CASSLALAGGAASYEQYF | TGCGCCAGCAGCTTGGCACTAGCGGGAGGGGCCGCATCCTACGAGCAGTACTTC | TRBD2 | TRBJ2-7 | TRBV5-1 | -
CASSMGSPTGELFF | TGTGCCAGTAGTATGGGCAGCCCAACCGGGGAGCTGTTTTTT | - | TRBJ2-2 | TRBV19 | once
CASSPNRANEAFF | TGTGCCAGCAGCCCTAACAGGGCTAATGAAGCTTTCTTT | - | TRBJ1-1 | TRBV5-5 | -
CASRLDRDDQPQHF | TGTGCCAGCAGGCTCGACAGGGACGATCAGCCCCAGCATTTT | TRBD1 | TRBJ1-5 | TRBV6-6 | -
CASSVDSGITDTQYF | TGTGCCAGCAGCGTAGATAGCGGGATCACAGATACGCAGTATTTT | TRBD2 | TRBJ2-3 | TRBV9 | -
CASSLAGSTHGYTF | TGTGCCAGCAGTTTGGCAGGGAGTACCCATGGCTACACCTTC | - | TRBJ1-2 | TRBV28 | -
CASSMGTGPYEQYF | TGTGCCAGTAGTATGGGCACAGGCCCCTACGAGCAGTACTTC | - | TRBJ2-7 | TRBV19 | -
CASSPRGGLQFF | TGCGCCAGCAGCCCCCGCGGAGGCCTGCAGTTCTTC | - | TRBJ2-1 | TRBV5-1 | -
CASSQEVQSGANVLTF | TGTGCCAGCAGCCAAGAGGTCCAGTCTGGGGCCAACGTCCTGACTTTC | - | TRBJ2-6 | TRBV4-2 | -
CASSEGQYTEAFF | TGTGCCAGCAGTGAGGGACAGTACACTGAAGCTTTCTTT | TRBD1 | TRBJ1-1 | TRBV6-1 | -
CASSPGAADDYGYTF | TGTGCCAGCAGCCCTGGCGCAGCCGATGACTATGGCTACACCTTC | - | TRBJ1-2 | TRBV28 | -
CASSLKFDTHLGAFF | TGTGCCAGCAGCTTGAAATTTGACACCCACCTGGGGGCTTTCTTT | - | TRBJ1-1 | TRBV5-4 | -
CASSHKETSGNEQYF | TGCGCCAGCAGCCACAAAGAGACTAGCGGGAACGAGCAGTACTTC | TRBD2 | TRBJ2-7 | TRBV4-1 | -
CASSRQRTGELFF | TGTGCCAGCAGCCGACAGCGGACCGGGGAGCTGTTTTTT | - | TRBJ2-2 | TRBV6-5 | -
CASSVGPMNTEAFF | TGTGCCAGCAGCGTAGGACCCATGAACACTGAAGCTTTCTTT | - | TRBJ1-1 | TRBV9 | once
CASSATGVNTGELFF | TGTGCCAGCAGCGCCACGGGGGTGAACACCGGGGAGCTGTTTTTT | - | TRBJ2-2 | TRBV7-9 | -
CATSSNRGPYNEQFF | TGTGCCACCAGCAGCAACCGGGGGCCCTACAATGAGCAGTTCTTC | - | TRBJ2-1 | TRBV15 | -
CASSDGRVGNEQFF | TGTGCCAGCAGTGACGGGAGGGTAGGCAATGAGCAGTTCTTC | TRBD2 | TRBJ2-1 | TRBV6-4 | -
CASRLEGGAEAFF | TGCGCCAGCAGACTTGAGGGAGGAGCTGAAGCTTTCTTT | - | TRBJ1-1 | TRBV5-1 | -
CASGSPTNTSGSSYNEQFF | TGTGCTAGTGGTTCACCCACCAACACTAGCGGGAGCTCCTACAATGAGCAGTTCTTC | TRBD2 | TRBJ2-1 | TRBV12-5 | -
CASSEVGGRGEPQHF | TGTGCCAGCAGCGAGGTCGGGGGCCGTGGGGAGCCCCAGCATTTT | - | TRBJ1-5 | TRBV9 | -
CASSLARSHNYGYTF | TGCGCCAGCAGCTTGGCCCGGTCGCATAACTATGGCTACACCTTC | - | TRBJ1-2 | TRBV5-1 | -
CASSPVRANLNTEAFF | TGTGCCAGCAGCCCCGTCAGGGCCAACTTGAACACTGAAGCTTTCTTT | - | TRBJ1-1 | TRBV5-6 | -